The 3 T cell receptor beta chains below all came from one sample that was sequenced in a study of blood T cell repertoires in COVID-19. This table comes from immunoSEQ multiplex PCR, and its TCRdb copy is limited to in-frame clones, with some not included. Among roughly 150,000 clones listed, around 90% were seen once. Sequenced input: peripheral blood. The receptors were gathered from a man between 50 and 59 years old who had recovered from COVID-19.

The gene calls are TRBV28 and TRBJ2-7; D gene unclear. CDR1 and CDR2 from the germline V gene are MDHEN and SYDVKM. Trimming removed 7 bases at V and 3 bases at J, with 16 bases between. The CDR3 is made up of 14 amino acids. CDR3 loop: CASNRPGSYYEQYF. CDR3 in DNA: TGTGCCAGCAACCGGCCGGGTTCATACTACGAGCAGTACTTC.

This chain links TRBV7-2 with TRBJ1-2; the match to TRBD1 covers 11 bases. This CDR3 region has 15 residues. The V segment lost 5 bases and the J segment 7 bases; nucleotides outside the gene matches: 9. Per the germline V gene, CDR1 is SGHTA and CDR2 is FQGNSA. The CDR3 DNA reads as TGTGCCAGCAGCGCCCTCCGAGGGACAGGGGGTGGCTACACCTTC. As protein: CASSALRGTGGGYTF.

The rearrangement links TRBV19 to TRBJ2-2, with 8 bases identical to TRBD2. CDR3 length: 17 amino acids. The trim removed 3 bases at V and 0 bases at J, leaving 6 bases unmatched. Looked up from germline, CDR1 is LNHDA and CDR2 is SQIVND (reference sequence). The chain's CDR3 is CASSIRVLAANTGELFF. The CDR3 DNA follows: TGTGCCAGTAGTATCCGGGTACTAGCGGCGAACACCGGGGAGCTGTTTTTT.